The sequence of this T cell receptor (beta chain) was determined in a study of blood T cell repertoires in COVID-19. In the authors' methods: Amplification of reference gene primers provided the estimated nucleated cell counts. The protocol was immunoSEQ multiplex PCR, while the TCRdb copy is restricted to in-frame clones and leaves out a portion. For V, J and clone size, that table is used; D and trimming come from the DNA. The sample has roughly 99,000 clones; approximately 88% are singletons. The germline V gene encodes CDR1 MDHEN and CDR2 SYDVKM. The V and J ends lost 6 bases and 10 bases, in that order; junction bases with no gene match: 11. The CDR3 runs to 14 residues.

What was sequenced was peripheral blood. The chain joins TRBV28 to TRBJ1-5, with 8 bases aligning to TRBD1. This sequence originates from a man aged 50-59 years with active or convalescent COVID-19. The CDR3 is CASRTRTGLGPQHF. In DNA form, the CDR3 reads TGTGCCAGCAGAACTCGGACAGGGCTTGGTCCCCAGCATTTT. Full variable domain (outside the CDR3, taken from reference TRBV28 and TRBJ1-5): DVKVTQSSRYLVKRTGEKVFLECVQDMDHENMFWYRQDPGLGLRLIYFSYDVKMKEKGDIPEGYSVSREKKERFSLILESASTNQTSMYLCASRTRTGLGPQHFGDGTRLSIL.